Reported below is one TCR beta chain. The data are from a study of monozygotic twins with inflammatory bowel disease. Germline V gene data show CDR1 as KGHSH and CDR2 as LQKENI. The CDR3 has 13 amino acids. UMIs that included a 6-nucleotide sample barcode were added by template switching, which took place during cDNA synthesis. TCRdb re-called the 5' RACE reads; every CDR3 protein appears as one record, without DNA. The specimen's table records 150,000 or so distinct CDR3 sequences. This clonotype was sampled from a human donor with ulcerative colitis or Crohn's disease, or a healthy co-twin of an affected twin (not recorded which). Sequencing was carried out using blood. The V call is TRBV18, the J call TRBJ1-6. CDR3 protein: CASSPRDNSPLHF. Using reference TRBV18 and TRBJ1-6 for the parts outside the CDR3, the full variable domain is NAGVMQNPRHLVRRRGQEARLRCSPMKGHSHVYWYRQLPEEGLKFMVYLQKENIIDESGMPKERFSAEFPKEGPSILRIQQVVRGDSAAYFCASSPRDNSPLHFGNGTRLTVT.